What follows are 31 T cell receptor beta chains derived from one specimen sequenced in a study of control samples from healthy donors and cancer patients. This table comes from immunoSEQ multiplex PCR, and its TCRdb copy is limited to in-frame clones, with some not included. The repertoire includes tens of thousands of clones, over 65% of them detected once, and about 3.1% sits in the top ten. The sample comprised PBMCs. These receptor sequences come from a woman aged 45-65 years with lung cancer.

In nucleotides, the CDR3 is TGTGCCAGCAGCGTGCAGTTCTACGAGCAGTACTTC. Translation: CASSVQFYEQYF. The chain has TRBV7-2 and TRBJ2-7, with D hard to call. The CDR3 has 12 amino acids. V was trimmed by 5 bases and J by 3 bases, leaving 8 bases between them. The germline gives CDR1 SGHTA, CDR2 FQGNSA.

The chain recombines TRBV19 with TRBJ1-2; D call uncertain. This CDR3 region has 12 residues. V shed 8 bases and J shed 4 bases, with 11 bases lying between them. Per germline, CDR1 LNHDA and CDR2 SQIVND (reference sequence). The DNA for the CDR3 is TGTGCCAGTGATAACGGGTTCTATGGCTACACCTTC. Its translation is CASDNGFYGYTF.

This clone appeared a single time. The rearrangement joins TRBV3-1 (or the pseudogene TRBV3-2) to TRBJ1-5; D not resolved. CDR1 and CDR2 from the germline V gene are LGHDT and YNNKEL (reference sequence). The CDR3 loop spans 15 amino acids. V was pared by 0 bases and J by 2 bases, with 8 bases between. The CDR3: CASSQDLAGNQPQHF. CDR3 nucleotides: TGTGCCAGCAGCCAAGATCTGGCAGGCAATCAGCCCCAGCATTTT.

The chain joins TRBV11-3 to TRBJ1-6, with D unresolved. The germline gives CDR1 SGHNT, CDR2 YENEEA. The CDR3 length is 14 residues. The V gene lost 3 bases and the J gene lost 7 bases, with 10 bases spanning the gap. The CDR3 coding sequence is TGTGCCAGCAGCTTGGTATGGAGGAATTCACCCCTCCACTTT. Translating it yields CASSLVWRNSPLHF.

The gene calls are TRBV7-3 and TRBJ1-6; D is perhaps TRBD1 (5 bases). Trimming left V 2 bases short and J 8 bases short, with 7 bases between. CDR3 length: 13 residues. Germline CDR1 is SGHTA and CDR2 is FQGTGA. DNA of the CDR3: TGTGCCAGCAGCTTAGACAGCCATTCACCCCTCCACTTT. It specifies CASSLDSHSPLHF.

The genes are TRBV19 and TRBJ2-3, with D unclear. The CDR3 is made up of 12 amino acids. Deletions cut 4 bases from V and 2 bases from J, with 4 bases between. CDR1 and CDR2 from the germline V gene are LNHDA and SQIVND (reference sequence). Written as DNA, the CDR3 is TGTGCCAGTAGTACCTTCACAGATACGCAGTATTTT. This translates into CASSTFTDTQYF.

The genes are TRBV28 and TRBJ1-1; 7 nucleotides agree with TRBD1. This CDR3 comprises 15 residues. Germline loops: CDR1 MDHEN, CDR2 SYDVKM. V was clipped by 3 bases and J by 10 bases; unmatched bases: 14. This CDR3 is CASSFYRGSLLRAFF. DNA of the CDR3: TGTGCCAGCAGTTTCTACAGGGGAAGTTTGTTGAGAGCTTTCTTT.

This clone was seen a single time. For the CDR3, the DNA is TGTGCCAGCAGCTCCGGACTGGAAAATGAAAAACTGTTTTTT. Protein sequence: CASSSGLENEKLFF. The chain combines TRBV5-4 with TRBJ1-4; no firm D call. CDR3 length: 14 amino acids. V was cut by 3 bases and J by 5 bases, with 11 bases left in between. Germline V gives CDR1 SGHNT, CDR2 YYREEE (reference sequence).

V and J are TRBV15 and TRBJ2-1; D call uncertain. Trimming removed 0 bases from V and 9 bases from J, with 12 bases in between. This CDR3 has 14 residues. Looked up from germline, CDR1 is LNHNV and CDR2 is YYDKDF (reference sequence). In DNA form, the CDR3 reads TGTGCCACCAGCAGAGATCAGGTTTCGGGTGAGCAGTTCTTC. It codes for CATSRDQVSGEQFF.

The V gene is TRBV30, the J gene TRBJ1-1, with no clear D. Between the trimmed V and J ends, which lost 0 bases and 1 base, there was a span of 6 bases. The CDR3 sequence is 13 residues long. Per germline, CDR1 GTSNPN and CDR2 SVGIG (reference sequence). The CDR3 DNA sequence: TGTGCCTGGAGTGTACAGAGGAACACTGAAGCTTTCTTT. Translated, it gives CAWSVQRNTEAFF.

Regarding this clone: An end of the junction does not agree with germline; a read error may underlie this. The same CDR3 also results from other DNA sequences found in this sample. DNA for the CDR3: TGCGCCAGCAGTTTGGACACCTCTGGAAACACCATATATTTT. Amino acids: CASSLDTSGNTIYF. V usage is TRBV5-1 and J usage is TRBJ1-3; TRBD1 might be the D (5 bases). The CDR3 has 14 residues. Per germline, CDR1 SGHRS and CDR2 YFSETQ.

V is TRBV5-5 and J is TRBJ2-5; no clear D. Germline CDR1 reads SGHKS; CDR2 reads YYEKEE (reference sequence). V was cut by 4 bases and J by 3 bases, with 7 bases left in between. This CDR3 is built from 12 residues. The CDR3 spells CASSRVEETQYF. Here the CDR3 DNA reads TGTGCCAGCAGCAGGGTCGAAGAGACCCAGTACTTC.

The rearrangement links TRBV9 to TRBJ1-3; tentatively, D is TRBD1 (6 bases). The CDR3 totals 18 residues. Trimming removed 0 bases at V and 0 bases at J, with 16 bases between. Germline V CDR1 and CDR2: SGDLS, YYNGEE. This CDR3 reads CASSVGLLGHNSGNTIYF. The CDR3 coding sequence is TGTGCCAGCAGCGTAGGGCTTTTGGGACATAACTCTGGAAACACCATATATTTT.

The gene calls are TRBV6-2 or TRBV6-3 and TRBJ1-5, with D hard to call. The CDR3 sequence is 16 residues long. V lost 2 bases to trimming and J lost 8 bases, with 19 bases between them. In germline, CDR1 is MNHEY, CDR2 SVGEGT. The CDR3 spells CASSYLLSGPMEPQHF. CDR3 nucleotides: TGTGCCAGCAGTTACCTTCTGAGCGGCCCCATGGAGCCCCAGCATTTT.

Here the CDR3 reads CASSRSSNQPQHF. The CDR3 nucleotides are TGTGCCAGCAGCCGTTCTAGCAATCAGCCCCAGCATTTT. The J gene is TRBJ1-5, the V gene TRBV7-9, with no clear D. V lost 5 bases and J lost 0, with 5 bases in between. Germline CDR1 and CDR2: SEHNR and FQNEAQ (reference sequence). The CDR3 spans 13 residues. Variable domain in full (rest from reference TRBV7-9 and TRBJ1-5): DTGVSQNPRHKITKRGQNVTFRCDPISEHNRLYWYRQTLGQGPEFLTYFQNEAQLEKSRLLSDRFSAERPKGSFSTLEIQRTEQGDSAMYLCASSRSSNQPQHFGDGTRLSIL.

The DNA for the CDR3 is TGTGCCAGCATCTACCTACCGGGGGGCCCGGGCGGGGAGCTGTTTTTT. This gives the protein CASIYLPGGPGGELFF. This chain joins TRBV7-2 and TRBJ2-2, with D perhaps matching TRBD2 (7 bases). The CDR3 loop spans 16 amino acids. Per the germline V gene, CDR1 is SGHTA and CDR2 is FQGNSA. Trimming removed 7 bases from V and 7 bases from J, with 22 bases in between.

This clone came up once. This chain connects TRBV2 to TRBJ2-5; D not certain. The CDR3 length is 14 residues. In germline, CDR1 is SNHLY, CDR2 FYNNEI. V lost 7 bases and J lost 1, with 13 bases in between. CDR3 region: CASNDVRTQETQYF. The CDR3 DNA reads as TGTGCCAGCAATGATGTCCGGACCCAAGAGACCCAGTACTTC.

The V gene is TRBV4-2, the J gene TRBJ2-1; 13 nucleotides align to TRBD2. CDR3 length: 21 residues. Trimming at V came to 4 bases and at J to 0 bases, leaving 15 bases not matched to a gene. Germline V CDR1 and CDR2: LGHNA, YNFKEQ. The CDR3 DNA is TGTGCCAGCAGCCCGTACACGACTAGCGGGGGGTCATACAGCTCCTACAATGAGCAGTTCTTC. It encodes CASSPYTTSGGSYSSYNEQFF.

The rearrangement links TRBV14 to TRBJ2-2; no clear D gene. This CDR3 is 15 amino acids long. Trimming removed 2 bases from V and 9 bases from J, with 16 bases in between. Looked up from germline, CDR1 is SGHDN and CDR2 is FVKESK. The CDR3 bases are TGTGCCAGCAGCCAAAGGCCAGGCCTTACCCGGGAGCTGTTTTTT. It encodes CASSQRPGLTRELFF.

The chain employs TRBV29-1 and TRBJ1-6; TRBD1 agrees at 7 bases. There are 12 residues in the CDR3. Trimming removed 4 bases from V and 7 bases from J; junction bases left unmatched: 1. CDR1 is SQVTM and CDR2 is ANQGSEA in the germline V gene. The CDR3 protein is CSVGQGNSPLHF. CDR3 DNA sequence: TGCAGCGTTGGACAGGGCAATTCACCCCTCCACTTT.

DNA of the CDR3: TGCGCCAGCAGCCAAGATAGAAACACCATATATTTT. This translates into CASSQDRNTIYF. The V and J genes are TRBV4-3 and TRBJ1-3; unclear D gene. Trimming left V 0 bases short and J 5 bases short, with 2 bases between. Germline CDR1 LGHNA, CDR2 YSLEER. This CDR3 comprises 12 residues.

The genes are TRBV29-1 and TRBJ1-1; the D is unclear. V shed 5 bases and J shed 1 base, with 14 bases lying between them. Germline CDR1 is SQVTM and CDR2 is ANQGSEA. This CDR3 has 14 amino acids. CDR3 DNA: TGCAGCGTTAAATGGGGTGAGAGGAACACTGAAGCTTTCTTT. Translation gives CSVKWGERNTEAFF. The full variable domain, completed using reference TRBV29-1 and TRBJ1-1, is SAVISQKPSRDICQRGTSLTIQCQVDSQVTMMFWYRQQPGQSLTLIATANQGSEATYESGFVIDKFPISRPNLTFSTLTVSNMSPEDSSIYLCSVKWGERNTEAFFGQGTRLTVV.

The J gene is TRBJ2-7, the V gene TRBV18; 8 positions match TRBD1. This CDR3 is 14 amino acids long. The junction had 8 bases not matched to a gene; V was cut back by 6 bases and J by 4 bases. CDR1 is KGHSH, CDR2 LQKENI, per germline. CDR3 protein: CASSPGTGGYEQYF. CDR3 nucleotide sequence: TGTGCCAGCTCCCCCGGGACAGGTGGGTACGAGCAGTACTTC.

The CDR3 DNA is TGTGCCAGCTCCGAGCAGGGATCTGGAAACACCATATATTTT. Its protein is CASSEQGSGNTIYF. The chain carries TRBV18 and TRBJ1-3, with D tentatively TRBD1 (5 bases). The CDR3 length is 14 residues. Germline CDR1 KGHSH, CDR2 LQKENI. V was clipped by 6 bases and J by 1 base, with 10 bases between them. Full variable domain (outside the CDR3, taken from reference TRBV18 and TRBJ1-3): NAGVMQNPRHLVRRRGQEARLRCSPMKGHSHVYWYRQLPEEGLKFMVYLQKENIIDESGMPKERFSAEFPKEGPSILRIQQVVRGDSAAYFCASSEQGSGNTIYFGEGSWLTVV.

V is TRBV12-3 or TRBV12-4 and J is TRBJ1-1; TRBD1 might be the D (5 bases). V gave up 1 base and J gave up 5 bases, with 8 bases separating them. The CDR3 is 13 amino acids. The CDR3 sequence: CASSLGGRTEAFF. CDR3 bases: TGTGCCAGCAGTTTAGGGGGCCGGACTGAAGCTTTCTTT.

This clone was seen a single time. The rearrangement joins TRBV5-1 to TRBJ1-1; 8 bases are a match to TRBD1. Losses at the gene ends were 2 bases for V and 1 base for J; bases not matched to a gene: 10. Germline-derived CDR1 and CDR2 are SGHRS and YFSETQ. This CDR3 has 17 amino acids. The DNA for the CDR3 is TGCGCCAGCAGCTTCTCGACAGGGGCTATTGGGAACACTGAAGCTTTCTTT. Residues: CASSFSTGAIGNTEAFF. Looking up the rest from reference TRBV5-1 and TRBJ1-1 gives the full variable domain: KAGVTQTPRYLIKTRGQQVTLSCSPISGHRSVSWYQQTPGQGLQFLFEYFSETQRNKGNFPGRFSGRQFSNSRSEMNVSTLELGDSALYLCASSFSTGAIGNTEAFFGQGTRLTVV.

The chain joins TRBV7-3 to TRBJ1-1; the D is unclear. Germline CDR1 SGHTA, CDR2 FQGTGA. The CDR3 runs to 13 residues. The V gene lost 2 bases and the J gene lost 4 bases, with 8 bases spanning the gap. CDR3 nucleotide sequence: TGTGCCAGCAGCTTATCAGTTAGCACTGAAGCTTTCTTT. It yields the protein CASSLSVSTEAFF.

The genes are TRBV5-1 and TRBJ2-1; TRBD2 matches at 10 bases. There are 15 residues in the CDR3. Trimming cost V 4 bases and J 7 bases; bases outside gene matches: 8. CDR1 is SGHRS and CDR2 is YFSETQ in the germline V gene. In nucleotides, the CDR3 is TGCGCCAGCAGCCGGAGCGGGGGGGCCCAAAATGAGCAGTTCTTC. This sequence encodes CASSRSGGAQNEQFF.

The gene calls are TRBV4-3 and TRBJ1-2, with D hard to call. Trimming left V 1 base short and J 7 bases short, with 10 bases between. This CDR3 has 13 amino acids. Germline V gene lookup returns CDR1 LGHNA and CDR2 YSLEER. The CDR3 region is CASSQVSNFGYTF. As DNA, the CDR3 is TGCGCCAGCAGCCAAGTCTCCAATTTTGGCTACACCTTC.

This rearrangement joins TRBV27 to TRBJ1-3; D unclear. Looked up from germline, CDR1 is MNHEY and CDR2 is SMNVEV (reference sequence). V was pared by 4 bases and J by 0 bases, with 4 bases between. CDR3 size: 13 residues. This chain's CDR3 is CASSYRSGNTIYF. The DNA for the CDR3 is TGTGCCAGCAGTTATCGCTCTGGAAACACCATATATTTT.

The rearrangement uses TRBV4-2 and TRBJ2-2; no definite D call. Trimming pared 5 bases from V and 0 bases from J, leaving 10 bases between. The CDR3 extends over 15 amino acids. The V gene's germline CDR1 is LGHNA and CDR2 YNFKEQ. In DNA, the CDR3 is TGTGCCAGCAGCGCGACGGACGCGAACACCGGGGAGCTGTTTTTT. This sequence encodes CASSATDANTGELFF.